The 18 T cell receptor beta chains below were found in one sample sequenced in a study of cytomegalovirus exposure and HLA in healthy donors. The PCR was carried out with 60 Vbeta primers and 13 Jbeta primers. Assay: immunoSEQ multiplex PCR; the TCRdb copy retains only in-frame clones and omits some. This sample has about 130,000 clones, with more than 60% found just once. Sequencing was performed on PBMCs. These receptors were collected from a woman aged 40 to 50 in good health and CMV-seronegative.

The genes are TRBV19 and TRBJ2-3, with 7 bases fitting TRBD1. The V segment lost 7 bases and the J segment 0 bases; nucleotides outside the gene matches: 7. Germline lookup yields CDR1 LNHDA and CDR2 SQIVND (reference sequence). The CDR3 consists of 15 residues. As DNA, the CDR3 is TGTGCCAGTAAGGACGGGACAGCAAGCACAGATACGCAGTATTTT. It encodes CASKDGTASTDTQYF.

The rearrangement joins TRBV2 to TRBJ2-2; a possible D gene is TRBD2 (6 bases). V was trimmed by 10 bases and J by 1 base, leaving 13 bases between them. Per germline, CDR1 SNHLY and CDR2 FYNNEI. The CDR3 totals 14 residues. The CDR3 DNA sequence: TGTGCCATGCGCGGGCGGGAGAACACCGGGGAGCTGTTTTTT. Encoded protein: CAMRGRENTGELFF.

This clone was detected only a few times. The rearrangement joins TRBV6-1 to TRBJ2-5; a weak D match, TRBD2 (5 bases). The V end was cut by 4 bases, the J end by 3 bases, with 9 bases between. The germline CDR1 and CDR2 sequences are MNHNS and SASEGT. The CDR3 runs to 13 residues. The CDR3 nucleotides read TGTGCCAGCAGTGTGTCGGGAAAAGAGACCCAGTACTTC. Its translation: CASSVSGKETQYF.

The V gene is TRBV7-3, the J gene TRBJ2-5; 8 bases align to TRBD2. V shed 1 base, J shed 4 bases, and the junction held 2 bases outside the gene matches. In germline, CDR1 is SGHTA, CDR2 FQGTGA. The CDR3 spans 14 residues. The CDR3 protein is CASSLSGRIETQYF. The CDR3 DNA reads TGTGCCAGCAGCTTAAGCGGGAGGATAGAGACCCAGTACTTC.

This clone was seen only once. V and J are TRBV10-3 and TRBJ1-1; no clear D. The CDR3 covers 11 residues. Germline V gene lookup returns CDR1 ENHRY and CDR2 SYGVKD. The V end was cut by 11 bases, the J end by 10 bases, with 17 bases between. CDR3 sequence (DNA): TGTGCCTCCAGAGGGCCCGGGAGAGCTTTCTTT. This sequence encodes CASRGPGRAFF.

This CDR3 is CASSSGLQNTGELFF. In DNA, the CDR3 is TGCGCCAGCAGCTCCGGACTGCAGAACACCGGGGAGCTGTTTTTT. The gene calls are TRBV5-1 and TRBJ2-2; TRBD2 might be the D (5 bases). Trimming took off 3 bases at V and 1 base at J, with 10 bases between the two ends. Germline values: CDR1 SGHRS, CDR2 YFSETQ. The CDR3 covers 15 residues.

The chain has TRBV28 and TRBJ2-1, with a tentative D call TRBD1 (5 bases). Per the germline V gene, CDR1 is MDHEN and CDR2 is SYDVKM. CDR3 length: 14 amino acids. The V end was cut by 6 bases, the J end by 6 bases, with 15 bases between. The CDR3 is CASSREGMGNEQFF. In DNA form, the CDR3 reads TGTGCCAGCAGCAGGGAAGGGATGGGCAATGAGCAGTTCTTC.

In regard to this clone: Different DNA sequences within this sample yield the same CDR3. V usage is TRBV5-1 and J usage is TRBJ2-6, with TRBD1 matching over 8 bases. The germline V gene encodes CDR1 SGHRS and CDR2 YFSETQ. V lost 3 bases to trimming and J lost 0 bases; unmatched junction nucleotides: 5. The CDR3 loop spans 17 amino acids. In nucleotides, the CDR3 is TGCGCCAGCAGCTGGGGACAGGCCTTCTCTGGGGCCAACGTCCTGACTTTC. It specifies CASSWGQAFSGANVLTF.

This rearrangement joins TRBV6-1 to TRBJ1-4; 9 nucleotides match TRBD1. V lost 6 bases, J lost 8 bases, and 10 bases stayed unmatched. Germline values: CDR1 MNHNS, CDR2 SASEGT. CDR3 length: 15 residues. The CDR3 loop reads CASSVSGTGSEKLFF. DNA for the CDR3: TGTGCCAGCAGCGTATCCGGGACAGGGTCCGAAAAACTGTTTTTT.

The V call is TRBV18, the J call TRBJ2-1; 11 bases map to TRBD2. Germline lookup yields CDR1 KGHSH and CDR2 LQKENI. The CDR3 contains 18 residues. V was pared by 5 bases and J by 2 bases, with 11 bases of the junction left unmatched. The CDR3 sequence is CASSSLLAGVRTYNEQFF. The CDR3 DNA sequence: TGTGCCAGCTCATCACTACTAGCGGGGGTCCGTACCTACAATGAGCAGTTCTTC.

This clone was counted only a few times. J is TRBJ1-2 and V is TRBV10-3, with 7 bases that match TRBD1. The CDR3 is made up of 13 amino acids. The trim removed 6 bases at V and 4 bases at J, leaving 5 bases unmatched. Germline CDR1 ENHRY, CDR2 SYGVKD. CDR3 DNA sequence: TGTGCCATCAGCGGACAGGTTGGCTATGGCTACACCTTC. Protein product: CAISGQVGYGYTF.

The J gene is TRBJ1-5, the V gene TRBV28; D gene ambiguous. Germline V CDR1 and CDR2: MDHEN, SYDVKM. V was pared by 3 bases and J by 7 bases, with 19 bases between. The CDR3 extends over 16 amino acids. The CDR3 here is CASSFVVGGSRQPQHF. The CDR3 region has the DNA TGTGCCAGCAGTTTCGTTGTAGGAGGAAGTAGACAGCCCCAGCATTTT.

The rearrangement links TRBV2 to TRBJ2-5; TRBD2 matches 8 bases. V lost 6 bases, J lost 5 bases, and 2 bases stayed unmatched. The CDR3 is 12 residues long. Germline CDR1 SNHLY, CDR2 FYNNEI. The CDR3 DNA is TGTGCCAGCAGCCCGGGGGGGGAGACCCAGTACTTC. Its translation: CASSPGGETQYF.

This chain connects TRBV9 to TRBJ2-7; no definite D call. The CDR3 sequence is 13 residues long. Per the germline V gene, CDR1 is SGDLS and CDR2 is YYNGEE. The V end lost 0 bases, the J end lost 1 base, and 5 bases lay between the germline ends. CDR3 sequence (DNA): TGTGCCAGCAGCGTAGGGCAGTCCTACGAGCAGTACTTC. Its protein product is CASSVGQSYEQYF. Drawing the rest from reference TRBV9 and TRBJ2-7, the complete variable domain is DSGVTQTPKHLITATGQRVTLRCSPRSGDLSVYWYQQSLDQGLQFLIQYYNGEERAKGNILERFSAQQFPDLHSELNLSSLELGDSALYFCASSVGQSYEQYFGPGTRLTVT.

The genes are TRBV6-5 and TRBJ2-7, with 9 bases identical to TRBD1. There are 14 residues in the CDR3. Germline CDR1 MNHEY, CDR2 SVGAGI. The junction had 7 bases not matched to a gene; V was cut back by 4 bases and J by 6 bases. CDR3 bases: TGTGCCAGCAGTTCACAGGGGGCGCAGATCGAGCAGTACTTC. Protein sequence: CASSSQGAQIEQYF.

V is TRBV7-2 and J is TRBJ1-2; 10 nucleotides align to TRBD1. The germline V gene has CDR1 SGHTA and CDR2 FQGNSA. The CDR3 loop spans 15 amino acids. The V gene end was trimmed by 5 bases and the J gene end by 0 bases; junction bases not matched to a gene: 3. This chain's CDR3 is CASSAGTGANYGYTF. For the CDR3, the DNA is TGTGCCAGCAGCGCGGGGACAGGGGCTAACTATGGCTACACCTTC.

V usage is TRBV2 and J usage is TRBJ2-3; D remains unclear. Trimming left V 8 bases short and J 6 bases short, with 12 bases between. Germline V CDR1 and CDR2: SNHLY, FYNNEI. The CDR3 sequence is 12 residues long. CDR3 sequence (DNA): TGTGCCAGCGGCGGCCTGACCGATACGCAGTATTTT. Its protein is CASGGLTDTQYF.

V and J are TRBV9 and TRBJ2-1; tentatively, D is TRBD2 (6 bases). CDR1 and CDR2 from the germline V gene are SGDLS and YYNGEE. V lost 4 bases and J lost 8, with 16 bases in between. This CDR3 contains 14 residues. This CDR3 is CASSPTTSIHEQFF. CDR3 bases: TGTGCCAGCAGCCCTACAACTAGCATCCATGAGCAGTTCTTC. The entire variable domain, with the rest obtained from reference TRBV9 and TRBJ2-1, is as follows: DSGVTQTPKHLITATGQRVTLRCSPRSGDLSVYWYQQSLDQGLQFLIQYYNGEERAKGNILERFSAQQFPDLHSELNLSSLELGDSALYFCASSPTTSIHEQFFGPGTRLTVL.